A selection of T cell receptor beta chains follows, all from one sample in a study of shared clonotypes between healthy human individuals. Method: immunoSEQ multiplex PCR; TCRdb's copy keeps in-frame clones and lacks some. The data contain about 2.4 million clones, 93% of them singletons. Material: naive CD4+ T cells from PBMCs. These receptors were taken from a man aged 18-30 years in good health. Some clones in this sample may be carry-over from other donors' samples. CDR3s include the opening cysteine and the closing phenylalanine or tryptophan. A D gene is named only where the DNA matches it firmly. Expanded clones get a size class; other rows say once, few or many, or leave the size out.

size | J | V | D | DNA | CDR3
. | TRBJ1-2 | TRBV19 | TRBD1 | TGTGCCGCCGGATCTGACAGGGTCTATGGCTACACCTTC | CAAGSDRVYGYTF
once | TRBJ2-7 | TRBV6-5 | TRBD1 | TGTGCCAGCAAAGGGACAGGGCGGGACGAGCAGTACTTC | CASKGTGRDEQYF
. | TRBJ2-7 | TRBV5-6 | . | TGTGCCAGCAGCATAGGGGACGGCGGCTACGAGCAGTACTTC | CASSIGDGGYEQYF
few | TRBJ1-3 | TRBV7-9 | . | TGTGCATCCAGCCAGGGGAACCCTGGAAACACCATATATTTT | CASSQGNPGNTIYF
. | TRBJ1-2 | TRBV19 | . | TGTGCCAGTAGAACCCCCGCCGCTAACTATGGCTACACCTTC | CASRTPAANYGYTF
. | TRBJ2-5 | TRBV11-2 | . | TGTGCCAGCAGCCAGCGGAGGCAAGAGACCCAGTACTTC | CASSQRRQETQYF
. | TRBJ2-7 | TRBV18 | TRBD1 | TGTGCCAGCAAAATGACCGGGACAGGGGCCTACGAGCAGTACTTC | CASKMTGTGAYEQYF
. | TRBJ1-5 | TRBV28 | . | TGTGCCAGCAGTGGGGGGGGGAGGCAGCCCCAGCATTTT | CASSGGGRQPQHF
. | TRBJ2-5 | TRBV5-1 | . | TGCGCCAGCAGCTTGGAAAGGGCAGATGGAGAGACCCAGTACTTC | CASSLERADGETQYF
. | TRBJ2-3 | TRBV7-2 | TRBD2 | TGTGCCAGCAGCTTACTACTAGCGGGAGTGTCCACAGATACGCAGTATTTT | CASSLLLAGVSTDTQYF
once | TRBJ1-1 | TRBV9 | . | TGTGCCAGCAGCGTAGCTTCCGGGACGGTCGGATCAGCAGGAGCTTTCTTT | CASSVASGTVGSAGAFF
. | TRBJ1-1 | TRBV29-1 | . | TGCAGCGTTGTTGGGGCGTGGAACACTGAAGCTTTCTTT | CSVVGAWNTEAFF
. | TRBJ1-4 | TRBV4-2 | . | TGTGCCAGCAGCCGAGTAAATGAAAAACTGTTTTTT | CASSRVNEKLFF
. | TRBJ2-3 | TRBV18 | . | TGTGCCAGCTCACCACCCCCTACCGGGGGTCGTAGAGATACGCAGTATTTT | CASSPPPTGGRRDTQYF
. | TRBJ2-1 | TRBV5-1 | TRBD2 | TGCGCCAGCAGTCCGGTAGCGGGAGCGGATGAGCAGTTCTTC | CASSPVAGADEQFF
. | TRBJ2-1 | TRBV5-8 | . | TGTGCCAGCAGCTCGTATTTACCGGGCTCCAATGAGCAGTTCTTC | CASSSYLPGSNEQFF
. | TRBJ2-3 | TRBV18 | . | TGTGCCAGCTCACAAGGGGCGGGAGATACGCAGTATTTT | CASSQGAGDTQYF
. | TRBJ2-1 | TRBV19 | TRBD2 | TGTGCCAGTAGAATCCGCGGGAGTGGCGGTGAGCAGTTCTTC | CASRIRGSGGEQFF
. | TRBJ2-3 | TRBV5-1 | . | TGCGCCAGCAGCTTGGCCCAGGACCAAGATACGCAGTATTTT | CASSLAQDQDTQYF
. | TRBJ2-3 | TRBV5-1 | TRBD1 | TGCGCCAGCAGCTTGGGGGGGACAGGGACAGATACGCAGTATTTT | CASSLGGTGTDTQYF
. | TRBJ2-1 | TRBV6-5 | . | TGTGCCAGCAGTTATTTGTCCAGGGTAGGTGAGCAGTTCTTC | CASSYLSRVGEQFF
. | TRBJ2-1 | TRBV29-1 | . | TGCAGCGTTGACAGGGCTGGTAGTCGGTTCTTC | CSVDRAGSRFF
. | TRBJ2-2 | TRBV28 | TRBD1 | TGTGCCAGCAGGGGACAGGGGAACACCGGGGAGCTGTTTTTT | CASRGQGNTGELFF
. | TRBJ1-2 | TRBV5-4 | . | TGTGCCAGCAGCCTACTCTTGCCTCTAGCTAACTATGGCTACACCTTC | CASSLLLPLANYGYTF
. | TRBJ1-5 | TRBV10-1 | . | TGCGCCAGCAGTCGGGGGAGCAATCAGCCCCAGCATTTT | CASSRGSNQPQHF
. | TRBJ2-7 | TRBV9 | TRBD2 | TGTGCCAGCAGCGTAGAGGGACTAAACTCCTACGAGCAGTACTTC | CASSVEGLNSYEQYF
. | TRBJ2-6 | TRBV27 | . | TGTGCCAGCACCCCTTACCGGGGGTTGCTTCTCGGGGCCAACGTCCTGACTTTC | CASTPYRGLLLGANVLTF
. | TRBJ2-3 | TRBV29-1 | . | TGCAGCGTAACCAGCACAGATACGCAGTATTTT | CSVTSTDTQYF
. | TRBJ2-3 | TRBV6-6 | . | TGTGCCAGCAGTTACTCAGTCGGAACAGATACGCAGTATTTT | CASSYSVGTDTQYF
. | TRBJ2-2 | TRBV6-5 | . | TGTGCCAGCAGTCCTGCGGGGACGAACACCGGGGAGCTGTTTTTT | CASSPAGTNTGELFF
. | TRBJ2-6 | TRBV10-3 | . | TGTGCCATCAGTGAGTCGGCAGTTGGGGCCAACGTCCTGACTTTC | CAISESAVGANVLTF
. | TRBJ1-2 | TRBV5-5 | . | TGTGCCAGCAGCTTTGGCGCAGCCAACTATGGCTACACCTTC | CASSFGAANYGYTF